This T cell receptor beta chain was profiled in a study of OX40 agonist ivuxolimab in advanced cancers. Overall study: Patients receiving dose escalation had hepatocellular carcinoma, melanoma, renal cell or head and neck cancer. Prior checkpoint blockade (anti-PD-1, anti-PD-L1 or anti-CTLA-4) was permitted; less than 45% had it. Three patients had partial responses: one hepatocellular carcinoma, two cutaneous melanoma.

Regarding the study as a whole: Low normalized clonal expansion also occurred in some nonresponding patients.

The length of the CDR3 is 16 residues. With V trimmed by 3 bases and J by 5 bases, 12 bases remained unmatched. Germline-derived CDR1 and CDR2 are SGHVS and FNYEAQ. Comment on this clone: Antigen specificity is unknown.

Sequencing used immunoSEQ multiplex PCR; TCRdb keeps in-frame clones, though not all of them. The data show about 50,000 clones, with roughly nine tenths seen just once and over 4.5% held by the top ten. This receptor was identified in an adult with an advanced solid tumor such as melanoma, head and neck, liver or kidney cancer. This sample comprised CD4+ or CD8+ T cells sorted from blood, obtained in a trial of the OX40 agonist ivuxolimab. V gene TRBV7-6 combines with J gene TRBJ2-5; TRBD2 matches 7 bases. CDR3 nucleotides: TGTGCCAGCAGCTTGTCGAGTGGGGGGGTCTACGAGACCCAGTACTTC. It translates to CASSLSSGGVYETQYF.